The 2 T cell receptor beta chains below were found in one sample sequenced in a study of blood T cell repertoires in COVID-19 (dated by TCRdb to the early 2020s). Library preparation was by the immunoSEQ multiplex PCR assay. Sourced from immuneACCESS, this table was stored by TCRdb with only in-frame sequences that have V and J called. A share of the clones is absent; for the studies checked, an unresolved V gene accounts for under half, and the remainder has no known explanation. This sample gives 200,000 to 250,000 clones in total; 80% to 85% of them show up just once. In total, the top ten clones hold about 5% of the sample. Source material: peripheral blood. The receptor source for this set is a woman aged 70 to 79 with COVID-19, enrolled during active disease.

In regard to this clone: The sample contains more than one DNA sequence encoding this CDR3. This chain uses TRBV18 with TRBJ2-1, with TRBD2 as a possible D gene (5 bases). Germline CDR1 is KGHSH and CDR2 is LQKENI. Between the trimmed V and J ends, which lost 3 bases and 0 bases, there was a span of 9 bases. This CDR3 is 15 amino acids long. The CDR3 region is CASSPSGSSYNEQFF. CDR3 in DNA: TGTGCCAGCTCACCGAGCGGCAGCTCCTACAATGAGCAGTTCTTC.

The chain combines TRBV5-1 with TRBJ1-2, with a tentative D call TRBD1 (6 bases). The CDR3 has 13 amino acids. In germline, CDR1 is SGHRS, CDR2 YFSETQ. The V gene lost 4 bases and the J gene lost 2 bases, with 9 bases spanning the gap. The CDR3 bases are TGCGCCAGCAGCCAGGACAGCAACTATGGCTACACCTTC. Its protein product is CASSQDSNYGYTF.